This TCR beta chain was captured in a study of memory CD4+ T cells and cytomegalovirus serostatus. Study overall: This sample comes from healthy Belgian adults, under 10 CMV seropositive, roughly 22 seronegative.

Data came from immunoSEQ multiplex PCR; TCRdb stores just in-frame clones and leaves some out. The sample shows about 58,000 clones, less than 85% of them seen only once. The sort gate was single viable CD3+CD4+CD8-CD45RO+ cells for memory CD4+ T cells. CMV serostatus came from serum IgG against pp150, pp28, p38, p52. CD4+ T cells were isolated by positive magnetic selection. Per the germline V gene, CDR1 is KGHSH and CDR2 is LQKENI. Between the trimmed V and J ends, which lost 2 bases and 5 bases, there was a span of 21 bases. The CDR3 contains 17 residues. Specimen: memory CD4+ T cells from blood. The chain employs TRBV18 and TRBJ2-5; D may be TRBD1 (5 bases). The origin of this receptor is an adult in good health and CMV-seronegative. Some clones in this sample may be carry-over from other donors' samples. The CDR3 DNA reads TGTGCCAGCTCACCAATACCCCAAACAGGACCCCGGGAGACCCAGTACTTC. Protein sequence: CASSPIPQTGPRETQYF.